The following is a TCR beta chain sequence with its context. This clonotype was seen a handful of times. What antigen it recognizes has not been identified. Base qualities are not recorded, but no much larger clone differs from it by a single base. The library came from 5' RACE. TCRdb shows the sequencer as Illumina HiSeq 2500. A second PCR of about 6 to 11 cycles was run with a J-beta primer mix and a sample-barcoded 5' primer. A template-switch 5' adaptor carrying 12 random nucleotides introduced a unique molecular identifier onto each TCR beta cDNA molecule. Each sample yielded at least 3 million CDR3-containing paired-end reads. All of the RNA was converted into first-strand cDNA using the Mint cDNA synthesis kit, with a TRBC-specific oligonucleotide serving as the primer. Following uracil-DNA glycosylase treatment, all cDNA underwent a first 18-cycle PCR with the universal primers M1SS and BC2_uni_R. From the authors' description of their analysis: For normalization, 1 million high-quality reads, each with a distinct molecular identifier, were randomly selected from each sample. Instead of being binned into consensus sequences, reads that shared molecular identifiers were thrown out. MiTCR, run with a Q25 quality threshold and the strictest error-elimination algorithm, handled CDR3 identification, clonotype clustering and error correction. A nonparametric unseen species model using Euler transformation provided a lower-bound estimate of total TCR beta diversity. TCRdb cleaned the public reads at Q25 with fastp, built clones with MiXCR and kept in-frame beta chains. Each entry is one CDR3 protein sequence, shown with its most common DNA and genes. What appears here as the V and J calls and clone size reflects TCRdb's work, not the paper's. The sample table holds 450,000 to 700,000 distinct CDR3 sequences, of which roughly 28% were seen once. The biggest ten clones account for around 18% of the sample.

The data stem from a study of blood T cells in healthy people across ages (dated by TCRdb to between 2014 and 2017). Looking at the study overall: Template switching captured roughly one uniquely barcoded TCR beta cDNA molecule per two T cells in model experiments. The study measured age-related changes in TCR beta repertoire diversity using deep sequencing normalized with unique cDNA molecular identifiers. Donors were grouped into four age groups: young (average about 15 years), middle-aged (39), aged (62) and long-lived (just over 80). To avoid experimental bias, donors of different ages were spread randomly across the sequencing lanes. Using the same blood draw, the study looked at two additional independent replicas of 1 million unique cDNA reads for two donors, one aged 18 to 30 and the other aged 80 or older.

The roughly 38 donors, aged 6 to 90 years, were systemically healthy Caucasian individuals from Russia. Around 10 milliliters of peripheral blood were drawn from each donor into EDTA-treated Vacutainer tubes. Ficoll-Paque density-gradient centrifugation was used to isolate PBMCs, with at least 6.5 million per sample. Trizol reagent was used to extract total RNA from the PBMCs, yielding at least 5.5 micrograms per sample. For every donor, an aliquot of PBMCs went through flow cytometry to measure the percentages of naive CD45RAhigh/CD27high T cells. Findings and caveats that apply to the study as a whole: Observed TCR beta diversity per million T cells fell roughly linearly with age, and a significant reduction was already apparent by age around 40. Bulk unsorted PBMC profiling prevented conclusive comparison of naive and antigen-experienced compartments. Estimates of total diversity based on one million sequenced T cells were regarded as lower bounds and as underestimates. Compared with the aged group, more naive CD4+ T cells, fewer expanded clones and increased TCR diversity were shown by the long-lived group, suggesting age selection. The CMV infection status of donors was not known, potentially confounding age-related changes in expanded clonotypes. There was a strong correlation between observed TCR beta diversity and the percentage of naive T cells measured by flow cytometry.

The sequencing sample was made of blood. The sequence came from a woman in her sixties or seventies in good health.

The DNA sequence follows: TGTGCCAGCAGCCATGCGGGGAACGAGCAGTACTTC. Its amino acids are CASSHAGNEQYF. The chain joins TRBV3-1 to TRBJ2-7; TRBD2 is possibly the D segment (6 matching bases). A distance of 8 bases separates the germline ends of V and J, which lose 3 bases and 5 bases respectively. The germline V gene (reference sequence) supplies CDR1 LGHDT and CDR2 YNNKEL. The CDR3 sequence holds 12 residues, the cysteine and phenylalanine included. Only CDR3 DNA remains: 36 bases, in frame from the first base.